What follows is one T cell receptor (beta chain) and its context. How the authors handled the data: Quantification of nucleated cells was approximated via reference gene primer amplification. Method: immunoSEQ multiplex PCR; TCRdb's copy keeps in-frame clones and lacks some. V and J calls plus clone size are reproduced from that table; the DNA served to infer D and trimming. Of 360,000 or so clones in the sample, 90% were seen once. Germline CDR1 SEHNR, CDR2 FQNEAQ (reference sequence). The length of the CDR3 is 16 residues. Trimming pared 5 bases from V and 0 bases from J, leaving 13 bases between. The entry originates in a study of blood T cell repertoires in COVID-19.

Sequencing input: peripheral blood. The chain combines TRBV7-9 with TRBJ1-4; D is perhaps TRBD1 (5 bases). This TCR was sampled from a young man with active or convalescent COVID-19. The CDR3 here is CASSRVGEATNEKLFF. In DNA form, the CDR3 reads TGTGCCAGCAGCCGAGTGGGGGAGGCAACTAATGAAAAACTGTTTTTT.